This T cell receptor beta chain originates from a study of technical replicates of blood from a handful of donors. The data were produced by immunoSEQ multiplex PCR, yet TCRdb's version contains in-frame clones alone and is incomplete. This sample has about 59,000 clones, with around 93% found just once. Germline V gene sequence: CDR1 MNHNY, CDR2 SVGAGI (reference sequence). The ends lost 5 bases at V and 6 bases at J; junction bases unmatched: 9. The CDR3 contains 14 residues. The clonotype originates from a human donor in good health. Some clones in this sample may be carry-over from other donors' samples. V is TRBV6-6 and J is TRBJ1-2, with 7 bases matching TRBD1. The sample taken for sequencing was PBMCs. The DNA of the CDR3 is TGTGCCAGCAGTCAAACCGGACAGGCTAATGGCTACACCTTC. It is translated as CASSQTGQANGYTF.